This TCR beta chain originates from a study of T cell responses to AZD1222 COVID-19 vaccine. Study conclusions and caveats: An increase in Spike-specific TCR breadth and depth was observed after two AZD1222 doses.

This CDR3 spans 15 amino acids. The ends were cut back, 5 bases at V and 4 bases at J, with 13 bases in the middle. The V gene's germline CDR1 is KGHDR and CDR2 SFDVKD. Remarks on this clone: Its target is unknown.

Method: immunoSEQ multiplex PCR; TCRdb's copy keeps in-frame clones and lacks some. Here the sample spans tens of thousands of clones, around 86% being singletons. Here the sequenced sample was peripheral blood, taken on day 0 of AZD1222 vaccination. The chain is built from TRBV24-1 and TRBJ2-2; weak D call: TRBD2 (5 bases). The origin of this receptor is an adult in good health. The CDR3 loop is CATSVRGRRTGELFF. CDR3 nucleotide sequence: TGTGCCACCAGTGTACGGGGTCGACGCACCGGGGAGCTGTTTTTT.